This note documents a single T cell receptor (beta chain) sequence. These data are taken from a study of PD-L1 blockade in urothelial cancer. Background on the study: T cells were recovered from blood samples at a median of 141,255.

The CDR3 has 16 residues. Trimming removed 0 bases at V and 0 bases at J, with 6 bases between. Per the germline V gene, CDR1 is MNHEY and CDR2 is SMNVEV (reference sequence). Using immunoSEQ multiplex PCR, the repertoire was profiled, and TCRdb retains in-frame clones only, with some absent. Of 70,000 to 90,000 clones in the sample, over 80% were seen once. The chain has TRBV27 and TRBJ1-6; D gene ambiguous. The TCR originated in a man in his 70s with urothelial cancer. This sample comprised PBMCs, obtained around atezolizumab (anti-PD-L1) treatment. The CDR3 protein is CASSLSGSSYNSPLHF. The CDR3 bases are TGTGCCAGCAGTTTATCTGGGAGCTCCTATAATTCACCCCTCCACTTT.